The 10 T cell receptor beta chains given below trace back to one sample, sequenced in a study of T cell clonality in common variable immunodeficiency (dated by TCRdb to about 2015). Paper-wide results and their limitations: Fewer deletions and N-nucleotide insertions were reportedly observed in CVID TCRbeta sequences, and highly modified clones with 13 or more V deletions were reportedly absent from CVID TCRbeta sequences.

These receptors' antigens are unknown. Libraries were made using the immunoSEQ multiplex PCR assay. Imported from immuneACCESS, the table was reduced by TCRdb to in-frame sequences with V and J called. These copies leave out some clones; in studies compared against another copy, an unresolved V gene accounts for under half, and the cause of the remainder is not known. The table records around 20,000 clones for this sample, and not one of them appears only once. About 2.3% of the sample belongs to the ten largest clones. The sequenced material came from peripheral blood mononuclear cells. The receptors were gathered from a human donor with common variable immunodeficiency.

Many counts were recorded for this clone. The read stops 3 residues short of the end of the CDR3; the missing end is completed from the germline J gene. The chain combines TRBV19 with TRBJ1-2; 10 nucleotides line up with TRBD1. With V trimmed by 3 bases and J by 3 bases, 4 bases remained unmatched. Germline CDR1 LNHDA, CDR2 SQIVND (reference sequence). This CDR3 has 15 residues. Incomplete CDR3 DNA: TGTGCCAGTAGTATCCGGACAGGGGGTCACTATGGC. It specifies CASSIRTGGHYG. The whole CDR3 protein is CASSIRTGGHYGYTF. Using reference TRBV19 and TRBJ1-2 for the parts outside the CDR3, the full variable domain is DGGITQSPKYLFRKEGQNVTLSCEQNLNHDAMYWYRQDPGQGLRLIYYSQIVNDFQKGDIAEGYSVSREKKESFPLTVTSAQKNPTAFYLCASSIRTGGHYGYTFGSGTRLTVV.

Ten or more counts support this clone. The read ends 3 residues shy of where the CDR3 ends; the end is completed using the germline J gene. The chain carries TRBV7-6 and TRBJ1-3, with TRBD1 as a possible D gene (6 bases). The V and J ends lost 5 bases and 8 bases respectively, with 19 bases between them. Germline-derived CDR1 and CDR2 are SGHVS and FNYEAQ. The CDR3 contains 15 residues. The CDR3 bases that were read are TGTGCCAGCAGCGCTGGGAAACAGGGCAGAGACACC. The encoded protein is CASSAGKQGRDT. Given in full, the CDR3 is CASSAGKQGRDTIYF.

This clone has a count of ten or more. The read stops 3 residues short of the end of the CDR3; the missing end is completed from the germline J gene. The chain recombines TRBV30 with TRBJ2-3; no clear D gene. The CDR3 has 15 residues. V lost 1 base, J lost 1 base, and 12 bases lay in between. Germline-derived CDR1 and CDR2 are GTSNPN and SVGIG (reference sequence). CDR3 region: CAWSGVGLGTDTQYF. The part of the CDR3 DNA that was read is TGTGCCTGGAGTGGGGTGGGCTTAGGCACAGATACG.

This clone was recorded many times. Sequencing ends 3 residues short of the CDR3 end; the germline J gene provides the rest. This sequence joins TRBV7-2 and TRBJ1-1; D gene unclear. The germline V gene has CDR1 SGHTA and CDR2 FQGNSA. CDR3 size: 13 residues. V dropped 6 bases and J dropped 2 bases, with 10 bases sitting between them. The CDR3 loop is CASSFNSNTEAFF. The CDR3 DNA, read in part, is TGTGCCAGCAGTTTTAACTCTAACACTGAA.

The table lists this clone with many counts. The CDR3 extends 3 residues past the end of the read, so its final part is completed from the germline J gene. The chain employs TRBV7-2 and TRBJ2-5, with TRBD2 matching over 9 bases. The length of the CDR3 is 15 residues. CDR1 SGHTA and CDR2 FQGNSA come from the germline V gene. V shed 4 bases and J 2 bases; nucleotides not matched to a gene: 5. The CDR3 bases that were read are TGTGCCAGCAGCTGGGAAGCGGGGGGACAAGAGACC. Protein product: CASSWEAGGQET. The whole CDR3 protein is CASSWEAGGQETQYF.

This clone has a count of ten or more. The read terminates 3 residues ahead of where the CDR3 ends, so the germline J gene completes it. The chain combines TRBV7-2 with TRBJ1-5, with TRBD1 matching over 7 bases. V dropped 2 bases and J dropped 2; count of bases not matched to a gene: 3. This CDR3 has 15 residues. Per germline, CDR1 SGHTA and CDR2 FQGNSA. The CDR3 loop reads CASSLWDSRNQPQHF. The covered CDR3 bases are TGTGCCAGCAGCTTATGGGACAGCCGCAATCAGCCC. The full variable domain, in which reference TRBV7-2 and TRBJ1-5 provide the parts outside the CDR3, is GAGVSQSPSNKVTEKGKDVELRCDPISGHTALYWYRQSLGQGLEFLIYFQGNSAPDKSGLPSDRFSAERTGGSVSTLTIQRTQQEDSAVYLCASSLWDSRNQPQHFGDGTRLSIL.

Sample share makes this clone medium-sized. The read ends 3 residues early relative to the CDR3; the germline J gene fills the gap. The chain links TRBV7-2 to TRBJ2-5; 11 bases agree with TRBD1. V trimming: 5 bases; J trimming: 2 bases; junction bases outside the gene matches: 1. CDR3 length: 14 residues. The germline gives CDR1 SGHTA, CDR2 FQGNSA. This CDR3 reads CASSRDRGQETQYF. The sequenced CDR3 bases are TGTGCCAGCAGCCGGGACAGGGGGCAAGAGACC.

This clone showed up many times. The CDR3 bases that were read are TGCGCCAGCAGCTCCGGACTAGCGGGGGCCTACGAG. As protein: CASSSGLAGAYE. The whole CDR3 is CASSSGLAGAYEQYF. The chain is built from TRBV5-1 and TRBJ2-7, with 13 bases lining up with TRBD2. The read terminates 3 residues before the CDR3 end, so the remaining end is supplied by the germline J gene. Germline values: CDR1 SGHRS, CDR2 YFSETQ. CDR3 length: 15 amino acids. Unmatched junction bases numbered 2, after V lost 3 bases and J lost 2 bases.

Many counts were recorded for this clone. The read finishes 3 residues shy of the CDR3 end, and the germline J gene is used to complete it. The rearrangement joins TRBV18 to TRBJ1-3, with 7 bases aligning to TRBD1. The CDR3 totals 16 residues. The ends lost 6 bases at V and 0 bases at J; junction bases unmatched: 8. CDR1 is KGHSH, CDR2 LQKENI, per germline. The sequenced part of the CDR3 DNA is TGTGCCAGCTCTCCGGGACAGCAGATCTCTGGAAACACC. Its protein is CASSPGQQISGNT. The whole CDR3 protein is CASSPGQQISGNTIYF.

This clone has ten or more counts. The CDR3 end lies 3 residues beyond the end of the read and is filled in from the germline J gene. V gene TRBV19 combines with J gene TRBJ1-6; no clear D gene. CDR1 and CDR2 from the germline V gene are LNHDA and SQIVND (reference sequence). V was pared by 8 bases and J by 6 bases, with 20 bases between. The length of the CDR3 is 16 residues. The sequenced part of the CDR3 DNA is TGTGCCAGTTCCCAGCGGGTACTGGGGATTAATTCACCC. Its protein is CASSQRVLGINSP. The full CDR3 sequence reads CASSQRVLGINSPLHF.